This TCR beta chain was documented in a study of blood T cell repertoires in COVID-19. At the level of the study: Researchers got acute and convalescent COVID-19 samples from the United States, Italy and Spain.

Germline V gives CDR1 MNHNY, CDR2 SVGAGI (reference sequence). The CDR3 length is 15 residues. The J segment lost 7 bases and the V segment lost 2 bases, leaving 7 bases of the junction unmatched. Per the study methods: Quantification of nucleated cells was approximated via reference gene primer amplification. The table came from immunoSEQ multiplex PCR; TCRdb's copy has only in-frame clones and leaves some out. Clonal size and the V and J genes are those of that table, whereas D and trimming came from the DNA. The table has approximately 140,000 clones, approximately 88% seen once; the top ten hold over 1.1%.

This TCR derives from a man between 60 and 75 years old with acute or convalescent COVID-19. Sample: peripheral blood. The chain uses TRBV6-6 and TRBJ2-1, with 8 positions matching TRBD1. CDR3 bases: TGTGCCAGCAGTTACCAGGGACAGGCAGTAAATGAGCAGTTCTTC. Protein product: CASSYQGQAVNEQFF.